This T cell receptor beta chain is from a study of cytomegalovirus exposure and HLA in healthy donors. This clone came up once. The antigen is unknown. Assay used: immunoSEQ multiplex PCR; TCRdb lists only in-frame clones, some missing. The table records roughly 330,000 clones, approximately 86% of them present only once. The CDR3 contains 16 residues. V shed 5 bases and J 1 base; nucleotides not matched to a gene: 9. The germline V gene encodes CDR1 PRHDT and CDR2 FYEKMQ (reference sequence). Study-wide findings and caveats: The study listed some 160 cytomegalovirus-associated TCR beta chains.

Input material: PBMCs. The clonotype was recovered from a woman aged 25 to 39 in good health and CMV-seropositive. The chain recombines TRBV13 with TRBJ2-3; 7 bases are a match to TRBD2. For the CDR3, the DNA is TGTGCCAGCAGCACGATGGTTACTAGCGGCACAGATACGCAGTATTTT. It yields the protein CASSTMVTSGTDTQYF.